The present TCR beta chain was sequenced within a study of blood T cell repertoires in COVID-19 (TCRdb year 2020). Regarding the complete study: Samples from collaborators originated in the United States, Italy and Spain and spanned both the acute and convalescent phases of COVID-19. Nearly every sample came with metadata listing a de-identified subject ID, COVID-19 status, age in years and sex. The dataset comprised deeply sampled blood TCRbeta repertoires from subjects exposed to, actively infected with, or recovered from COVID-19. The samples were drawn from the first 160 participants of the ongoing ImmuneRACE study and from 1,254 subjects provided by 6 global collaborators. The repertoires were made available in a free public database intended to serve as a resource for research on the immune response to SARS-CoV-2. The material from the prospective study consisted of cDNA or gDNA derived from T cells, B-cell-depleted T cells, or PBMCs. Where HLA class I and class II types were available, the types were taken from metadata supplied by the sample provider, not from assay-based typing. Points the paper makes about the study in general: The quantity of clinical and demographic metadata differed by source and by participant and was supplied without curation.

TCRbeta CDR3 regions were amplified from genomic DNA using the immunoSEQ Assay, a bias-controlled multiplex PCR. The study's processing was this. Within the assay, amplification of reference gene primers was used to estimate how many nucleated cells each sample contained. To quantify the absolute abundance of each unique TCRbeta CDR3 rearrangement, sequence reads were collapsed and filtered. For each sample, productive Simpson clonality was calculated as the square root of Simpson's diversity index over productive rearrangements. TCRdb re-hosts the immuneACCESS table, in-frame sequences only. Its copies lack some clones; in the studies checked, an unresolved V gene accounts for under half of them, and the cause for the rest is not known. That table furnishes V, J and clone size, whereas the DNA furnished D and trimming. The table for this sample lists under 200,000 clones; about 88% of them were counted only once. 0.55% to 0.6% of the sample is in the top ten clones.

A distance of 8 bases separates the germline ends of V and J, which lose 6 bases and 0 bases respectively. CDR1 and CDR2 are drawn from the germline V gene: KGHSH, LQKENI. The CDR3 covers 13 residues, taking in both the cysteine and the phenylalanine. The CDR3 DNA has 39 bases and is translated from base 1. One collaborating source in Seattle enrolled patients while the patients were actively infected and followed the patients over time throughout the course of disease. Each collaborating institution followed its own protocols to collect whole blood in K2EDTA tubes. Collaborator samples were shipped for TCRbeta analysis as frozen whole blood, isolated PBMCs, or DNA extracted from either sample type. A note on this clone: Its antigen is unknown. Nothing much larger sits one base from this clone, and base qualities are not available.

Recombination linked TRBV18 to TRBJ1-2; the D gene cannot be named for sure. The receptor was derived from a man aged 60 to 75 with COVID-19, enrolled during active disease. The sequencing input was peripheral blood. The CDR3 is CASSRSSNYGYTF. DNA sequence: TGTGCCAGCTCGCGGAGTTCTAACTATGGCTACACCTTC.